This paragraph covers one TCR beta chain sequence. As defined, naive CD8 cells were CD45RO-negative and positively selected for CCR7, with terminally differentiated effector memory CD45RA+ cells excluded. These data belong to a study of shared clonotypes between healthy human individuals. TCRdb's copy holds only in-frame clones and misses some; the assay was immunoSEQ multiplex PCR. The sample has about 750,000 clones, almost 95% seen once. V was clipped by 0 bases and J by 8 bases, with 14 bases between them. The length of the CDR3 is 15 residues. CDR1 and CDR2 (germline): SGHDN, FVKESK. The receptor's source is a man aged 30 to 45 in good health. The genes are TRBV14 and TRBJ2-1; possible D gene TRBD2, 6 bases. The sequencing input was naive CD8+ T cells sorted from blood. Here the CDR3 reads CASSQDRDFADEQFF. DNA of the CDR3: TGTGCCAGCAGCCAAGATCGGGACTTCGCCGATGAGCAGTTCTTC.